This T cell receptor (beta chain) is from a study of blood T cells in healthy people across ages. The second PCR ran roughly 6 to 11 cycles with a sample-barcoded 5' primer and J-beta primers. Via MiXCR, TCRdb re-called the 5' RACE reads, giving one row per CDR3 protein. The sample yields about 670,000 distinct CDR3 sequences, approximately 40% seen once. Trimming shortened V by 3 bases and J by 0 bases, and 9 bases separated the two germline ends. This CDR3 comprises 14 residues. CDR1 is MGHRA and CDR2 is YSYEKL in the germline V gene. The sequenced material came from blood. The V gene is TRBV4-1, the J gene TRBJ2-7, with D possibly called TRBD1 or TRBD2 (5 bases each). The TCR originated in an elderly man in good health. For the CDR3, the DNA is TGCGCCAGCAGCCAGGGGGTCAACTCCTACGAGCAGTACTTC. Translated: CASSQGVNSYEQYF.